The next 7 T cell receptor beta chains were all read from a single sample in a study of blood T cells in healthy people across ages. A second PCR, run for about 7 to 11 cycles, used a sample-barcoded 5' primer plus a J-beta primer mix. TCRdb passed the 5' RACE reads through MiXCR, listing each CDR3 protein once. The repertoire has about 1 million distinct CDR3 sequences, 35% to 50% of them found once; the top ten carry approximately 19%. Input material: blood. The receptors shown here come from a woman aged 60 to 75 in good health.

This chain uses TRBV18 with TRBJ1-2; D is uncertain. V shed 3 bases and J shed 2 bases, with 10 bases lying between them. Germline V gene lookup returns CDR1 KGHSH and CDR2 LQKENI. This CDR3 has 14 amino acids. CDR3: CASSPKAANYGYTF. DNA for the CDR3: TGTGCCAGCTCACCGAAGGCAGCCAACTATGGCTACACCTTC.

This rearrangement joins TRBV6-1 to TRBJ2-3; 9 bases align to TRBD1. The CDR3 covers 17 residues. With 6 bases clipped from V and 4 bases from J, the junction kept 14 bases outside the gene matches. CDR1 MNHNS and CDR2 SASEGT come from the germline V gene. In nucleotides, the CDR3 is TGTGCCAGCAGCCGACCTACCGGGACAGGGAACGCAGATACGCAGTATTTT. Its protein product is CASSRPTGTGNADTQYF.

The V gene is TRBV18, the J gene TRBJ1-1; maybe TRBD1 (5 bases). CDR3 length equals 17 residues. V gave up 3 bases and J gave up 1 base, with 18 bases separating them. Germline CDR1 and CDR2: KGHSH and LQKENI. The CDR3 sequence: CASSPPGSADKNTEAFF. In DNA form, the CDR3 reads TGTGCCAGCTCACCGCCCGGATCAGCGGACAAGAACACTGAAGCTTTCTTT.

This clonotype was found a few times. This chain links TRBV7-2 with TRBJ2-7; 8 bases align to TRBD1. Trimming cost V 4 bases and J 3 bases; bases outside gene matches: 11. This CDR3 spans 16 amino acids. CDR1 and CDR2 (germline): SGHTA, FQGNSA. The CDR3 sequence: CASSSPVAGGVYEQYF. CDR3 coding DNA: TGTGCCAGCAGCTCTCCGGTTGCAGGGGGCGTCTACGAGCAGTACTTC. The full variable domain, rest sourced from reference TRBV7-2 and TRBJ2-7, is GAGVSQSPSNKVTEKGKDVELRCDPISGHTALYWYRQSLGQGLEFLIYFQGNSAPDKSGLPSDRFSAERTGGSVSTLTIQRTQQEDSAVYLCASSSPVAGGVYEQYFGPGTRLTVT.

The gene calls are TRBV5-1 and TRBJ2-5; tentatively, D is TRBD2 (6 bases). This CDR3 has 14 amino acids. The V gene's germline CDR1 is SGHRS and CDR2 YFSETQ. V was cut by 2 bases and J by 11 bases, with 19 bases left in between. This chain's CDR3 is CASSFRIGGYEQYF. The CDR3 DNA reads TGCGCCAGCAGCTTCCGAATTGGAGGGTATGAGCAGTACTTC.

The sample holds a few counts of this clonotype. The chain links TRBV27 to TRBJ2-5, with TRBD1 identical over 8 bases. The CDR3 has 16 residues. V shed 6 bases and J 5 bases; nucleotides not matched to a gene: 14. Germline V lookup: CDR1 MNHEY, CDR2 SMNVEV (reference sequence). Here the CDR3 reads CASRRQGTRLGETQYF. As DNA, the CDR3 is TGTGCCAGCAGGAGACAGGGGACACGATTAGGGGAGACCCAGTACTTC.

This clonotype was seen more than once but under ten times. The chain recombines TRBV5-1 with TRBJ2-6; D is undetermined. Germline lookup yields CDR1 SGHRS and CDR2 YFSETQ. The CDR3 is made up of 17 amino acids. Between the trimmed V and J ends, which lost 2 bases and 0 bases, there was a span of 12 bases. The DNA of the CDR3 is TGCGCCAGCAGCTTTCAGGTCCTGTTCTCTGGGGCCAACGTCCTGACTTTC. Translated, it gives CASSFQVLFSGANVLTF.